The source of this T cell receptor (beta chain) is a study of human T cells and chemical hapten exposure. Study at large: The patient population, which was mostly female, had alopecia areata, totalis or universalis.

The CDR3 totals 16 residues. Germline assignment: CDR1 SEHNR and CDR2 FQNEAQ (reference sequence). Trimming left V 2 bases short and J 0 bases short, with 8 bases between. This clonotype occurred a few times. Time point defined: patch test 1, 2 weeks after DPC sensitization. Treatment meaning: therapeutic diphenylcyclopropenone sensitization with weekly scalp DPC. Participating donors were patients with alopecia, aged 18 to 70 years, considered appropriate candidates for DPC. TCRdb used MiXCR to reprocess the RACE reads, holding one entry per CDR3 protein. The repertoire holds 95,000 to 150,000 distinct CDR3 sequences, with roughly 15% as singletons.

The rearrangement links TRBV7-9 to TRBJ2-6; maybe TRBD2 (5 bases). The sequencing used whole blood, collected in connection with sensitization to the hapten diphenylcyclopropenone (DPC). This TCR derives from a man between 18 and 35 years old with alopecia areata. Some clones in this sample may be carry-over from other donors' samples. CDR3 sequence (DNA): TGTGCCAGCAGCTTAAGTGCGGGCTCTGGGGCCAACGTCCTGACTTTC. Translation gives CASSLSAGSGANVLTF.